This T cell receptor beta chain is from a study of shared clonotypes between healthy human individuals (dated by TCRdb to 2020 to 2021). Regarding the complete study: The cohort comprised a couple of women and three men aged 18 to 49 years. Per donor, three plates each were used for CD4 naive and CD4 memory, two for CD8 naive, and one for CD8 memory. Between about 0.8 and 9 billion PBMCs per donor were obtained by leukapheresis. To increase sequencing depth and limit assay-specific biases, different laboratories used diverse techniques to prepare libraries and sequence TCR repertoires. To estimate repertoire size and how much clonotypes are shared between individuals, the study performed deep sequencing of blood TCR repertoires from about 5 healthy adults. What the research found in general, with its limitations: Pairwise subsampling led to the expectation that sequencing depth would affect the degree of clonotype sharing among donors. Clonotypes shared by all four sorted-subset donors showed higher generation probabilities than non-shared clonotypes. Naive subsets generally had larger estimated clonotype richness than memory subsets did. Roughly 5% of naive CD4, 3.5% of naive CD8, about 2.4% of memory CD4, and about 0.4% of memory CD8 clonotypes were shared across a few donors. Even with the large sequencing depth, rarefaction of the sorted-subset datasets indicated that sequencing was incomplete. Sampling was limited to blood, and TCR repertoires in tissue likely differ from TCR repertoires in blood. The genetic and exposure-history diversity represented was limited by the small number of donors.

TCR CDR3 regions were amplified from genomic DNA by multiplex PCR using the deep immunoSEQ assay. Genomic DNA extracted from each cell subset was distributed evenly over all wells of several immunoSEQ 96-well plates, and each plate served as one replicate. For sorted subsets, around 200 ng genomic DNA, equal to 30,000 to 35,000 T cell genomes, was loaded into each replicate PCR. Purified libraries were measured with a Qubit 3.0 fluorometer, size-checked on a Bioanalyzer 2100, and measured again with the KAPA Library Quantification kit. Every immunoSEQ 96-well plate was sequenced on a dedicated single-read 150-cycle Illumina NextSeq 550 flow cell. The original methods were these. The immunoSEQ output contained only junctional sequences without quality scores, so filtering could not match that applied to full-length reads. To assign V/J genes and CDR3, sequences were annotated against IMGT germline references using PyIR, a Python wrapper for IgBLAST v1.9. Reads with weak V/J assignments (E-value above 1e-6), missing CDR3, stop codons, out-of-frame junctions, or ambiguous translated residues were removed. V3J clonotypes were defined by identical inferred V gene, J gene, and CDR3 amino acid sequence. The percentage overlap between two repertoires was calculated by dividing the number of shared unique clonotypes by the size of the smaller repertoire. Three approaches were used to assess repertoire richness: RTK rarefaction, the Chao1 estimator, and Recon v2.1 estimates of unobserved clonotypes. OLGA was used to compute generation probabilities for all TCRbeta clonotypes that the gDNA method yielded from a handful of donors. TCRdb limited this immuneACCESS table to in-frame rearrangements with V and J called. A share of clones is missing; checked studies link under half to unresolved V genes, and the rest is unexplained. V and J calls and clone size are copied from that table; D and trimming were computed from the DNA. Present in this sample are 2 million to 2.5 million clones, under 97% of which were seen just once. Of the sample, roughly 0.13% falls within the top ten clones.

Donors were healthy HIV-negative adults with no recently reported acute infections or vaccinations. Every donor was a Caucasian adult living in Nashville, Tennessee, USA. CD4+ T cells were enriched by magnetic negative selection, after which naive cells were positively selected on CD45RA and the negative fraction was taken as the memory subset. Blood was collected by leukapheresis, and PBMCs were isolated by Ficoll-Histopaque density gradient centrifugation and then cryopreserved in liquid nitrogen vapor phase. Analytical flow cytometry was used to check the purity and quantity of every magnetically sorted T cell population. Genomic DNA was isolated from each sorted fraction and quantified by UV absorbance on a Nanodrop 2000c. Comment on this clone: Its antigen has not been determined. It has no much larger one-base neighbor in the sample; base qualities were not kept.

This clonotype originated in a man aged 18 to 29 in good health. Material: naive CD4+ T cells sorted from blood. Read against the paper, the sample's cell subset or site label means: CD45RA+ positively selected.

In nucleotide form, the sequence is TGTGCCAGCAGCTTAGCGCGCCAGGGCTTAGGATCCTACGAGCAGTACTTC. The encoded protein is CASSLARQGLGSYEQYF. The chain was built from TRBV7-2 and TRBJ2-7; the D gene is perhaps TRBD1, on 5 matching bases. As encoded in the germline V gene, CDR1 is SGHTA while CDR2 is FQGNSA. Trimming removed 0 bases from V and 1 base from J, leaving 16 bases between the germline ends. The CDR3 sequence holds 17 residues, the cysteine and phenylalanine included. Left in the record is the CDR3 DNA by itself, 51 bases read in frame from the first base.